One T cell receptor beta chain is described in this entry. The antigen it recognizes is unknown. Base qualities were left out, and no much larger clone turns up one base away. This entry belongs to a study of T cells in Graves' hyperthyroidism and ophthalmopathy (dated by TCRdb to about 2019). For the wider study: To identify distinguishing TCR V-J signatures, a discovery cohort of some 99 patients was used, comprising 43 with Graves' ophthalmopathy and under 60 with stable Graves' hyperthyroidism. Prospective prediction of ophthalmopathy was tested in an independent validation cohort of approximately 19 hyperthyroidism patients and some 17 patients who later progressed to ophthalmopathy. For training and testing, the roughly 93 patients in the discovery cohort were randomly divided in a 7:3 ratio. In several Graves' hyperthyroidism patients, the study also compared T-cell repertoires from thyroid tissue with T-cell repertoires from blood. After sampling, hyperthyroidism patients received methimazole starting at 30 mg daily, and ophthalmopathy patients received high-dose intravenous methylprednisolone. The paper describes TCR Vbeta CDR3 sequencing of 120 to 150 peripheral blood samples, made up of 43 ophthalmopathy patients, approximately 76 hyperthyroidism patients and 17 progressor patients. On the study overall, not on this receptor specifically: Sample size was not statistically predetermined, and blinding of investigators to group allocation was not performed. During validation, the model predicted progression to ophthalmopathy a median of about 6.3 months ahead of onset, with around 65% sensitivity and less than 85% specificity. Most expanded thyroid clonotypes (frequency above 0.001) were also detected in blood, a finding suggesting that blood repertoires may reflect thyroid immune responses. A model built on a 13 V-J signature distinguished ophthalmopathy from stable hyperthyroidism, reaching roughly 88% sensitivity and approximately 81% specificity in cross-validation and 80%/75% in testing.

A patient counted as having stable Graves' hyperthyroidism if no progression to ophthalmopathy occurred over 18 months of follow-up. The hyperthyroidism patients were between 18 and 65 years old and newly diagnosed, with a disease duration of less than 2 months. Patients with uncontrolled infections, other autoimmune diseases, pregnancy or lactation were excluded. Diagnoses were established on the basis of clinical symptoms, serum thyroxine and TRAb, thyroid ultrasound, and orbital computed tomography. Total RNA was extracted with Trizol reagent, and quality was checked on an Agilent 2100 Bioanalyzer. From the cysteine up to the phenylalanine, the CDR3 has a length of 16 residues. The only DNA kept is the CDR3, 48 bases in frame from the first base. The germline V gene encodes CDR1 LNHDA and CDR2 SQIVND (reference sequence). V is cut back by 9 bases and J by 2 bases, with 12 bases in the junction unmatched.

The TCR beta CDR3 regions were amplified from RNA transcripts. For the first round of RT-PCR on the TCR CDR3, the HTBI primer set was used together with the Qiagen OneStep RT-PCR kit. The libraries were constructed in a second round of multiplex PCR and then size-selected and purified. Libraries were sequenced paired-end with 100 bp reads on an Illumina HiSeq2000. On the study's bioinformatics: Raw data were processed with SOAPnuke, discarding reads with adapters, uncalled bases, mean Phred below 15, or no exact constant-primer or identifier match. COPE v1.2.5 was used to merge the high-quality paired reads, and each unique nucleotide sequence was defined as a clonotype. MiTCR v1.1 was used to align clonotypes to the IMGT TRBV, TRBD and TRBJ reference segments. Only V-J combinations with frequency above 0.0001, covering 99% to 99.2% of repertoires, were analysed. The TCS score was defined as F50 (clonal expansion) divided by E x V (chaos), with BLOSUM62-based TCRdist calculated between CDR3 peptides within each V-J. Welch's t-statistics and random forest reduced fewer than 550 V-J features to about 12, which were used in a naive Bayes classifier (R e1071). The similarity between thyroid and blood repertoires was quantified using the Morisita-Horn index. TCRdb itself trimmed the public reads at Q25 with fastp, ran MiXCR and retained productive beta chains. Entries that share a CDR3 protein sequence are merged under the most common genes and DNA. In this record, the V and J calls reflect TCRdb's handling and not the investigators' own analysis. Within this sample are about 580,000 distinct CDR3 sequences, with under 60% of them counted one time only. The ten top clones hold about 8.3% of the sample.

This TCR derives from a young woman with Graves' hyperthyroidism. The sequence links TRBV19 to TRBJ2-2; 7 nucleotides in the junction match TRBD1. Sequencing was done on a sample of peripheral blood or thyroid tissue (not recorded which). This receptor has the CDR3 CASSRQGSGNTGELFF. At the DNA level, the sequence is TGTGCCAGCAGTCGACAGGGAAGCGGAAACACCGGGGAGCTGTTTTTT. Where the CDR3 stops, the reference TRBV19 and TRBJ2-2 genes take over; the full variable domain is DGGITQSPKYLFRKEGQNVTLSCEQNLNHDAMYWYRQDPGQGLRLIYYSQIVNDFQKGDIAEGYSVSREKKESFPLTVTSAQKNPTAFYLCASSRQGSGNTGELFFGEGSRLTVL.